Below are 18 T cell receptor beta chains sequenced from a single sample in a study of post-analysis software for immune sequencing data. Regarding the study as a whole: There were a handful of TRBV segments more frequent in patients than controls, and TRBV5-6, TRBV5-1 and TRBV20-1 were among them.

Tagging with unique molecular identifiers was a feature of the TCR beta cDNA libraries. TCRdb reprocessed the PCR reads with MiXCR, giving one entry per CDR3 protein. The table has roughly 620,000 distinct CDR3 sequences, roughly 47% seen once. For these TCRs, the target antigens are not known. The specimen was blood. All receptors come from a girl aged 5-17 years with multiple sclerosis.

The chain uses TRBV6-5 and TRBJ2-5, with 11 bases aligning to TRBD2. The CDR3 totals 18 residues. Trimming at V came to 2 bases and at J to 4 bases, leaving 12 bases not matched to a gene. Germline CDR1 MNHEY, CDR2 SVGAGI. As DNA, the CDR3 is TGTGCCAGCAGTTACACGGGGCCGACTAGCGGGAACGTAGAGACCCAGTACTTC. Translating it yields CASSYTGPTSGNVETQYF.

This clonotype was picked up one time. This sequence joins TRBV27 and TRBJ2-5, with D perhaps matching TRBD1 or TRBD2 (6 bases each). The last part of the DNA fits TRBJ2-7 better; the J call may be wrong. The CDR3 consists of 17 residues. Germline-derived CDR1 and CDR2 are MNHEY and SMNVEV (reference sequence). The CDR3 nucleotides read TGTGCCAGCAGCACACGGGACTTCTATCAAAGGGGGTCCGAGCAGTACTTC. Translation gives CASSTRDFYQRGSEQYF.

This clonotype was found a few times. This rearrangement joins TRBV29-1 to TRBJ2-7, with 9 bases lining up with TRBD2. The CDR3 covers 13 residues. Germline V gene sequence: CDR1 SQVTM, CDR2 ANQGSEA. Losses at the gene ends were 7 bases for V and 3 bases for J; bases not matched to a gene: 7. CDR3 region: CSARREGNYEQYF. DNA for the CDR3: TGCAGCGCCCGGCGGGAGGGGAACTACGAGCAGTACTTC.

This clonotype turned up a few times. CDR3 in amino acids: CSASRGEGTSGANVLTF. The CDR3 nucleotides are TGCAGTGCTAGCCGGGGGGAAGGGACCTCCGGGGCCAACGTCCTGACTTTC. The V call is TRBV20-1, the J call TRBJ2-6; 7 nucleotides match TRBD2. J was trimmed by 4 bases and V by 3 bases; bases with no gene match: 12. The CDR3 runs to 17 residues. Germline assignment: CDR1 DFQATT and CDR2 SNEGSKA (reference sequence).

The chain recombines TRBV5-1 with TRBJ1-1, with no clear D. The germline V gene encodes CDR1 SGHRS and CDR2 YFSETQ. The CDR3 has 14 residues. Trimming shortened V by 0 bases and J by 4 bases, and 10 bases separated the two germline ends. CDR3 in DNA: TGCGCCAGCAGCTTGGAAGTGTCTAGCACTGAAGCTTTCTTT. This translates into CASSLEVSSTEAFF.

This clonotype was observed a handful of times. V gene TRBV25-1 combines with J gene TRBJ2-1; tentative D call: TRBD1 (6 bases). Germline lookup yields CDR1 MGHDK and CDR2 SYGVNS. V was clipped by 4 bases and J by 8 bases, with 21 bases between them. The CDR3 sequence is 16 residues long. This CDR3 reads CASSGTGTSRYDEQFF. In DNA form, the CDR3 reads TGTGCCAGCAGTGGAACCGGGACATCGAGGTACGATGAGCAGTTCTTC. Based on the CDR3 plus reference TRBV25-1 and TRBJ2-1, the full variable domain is EADIYQTPRYLVIGTGKKITLECSQTMGHDKMYWYQQDPGMELHLIHYSYGVNSTEKGDLSSESTVSRIRTEHFPLTLESARPSHTSQYLCASSGTGTSRYDEQFFGPGTRLTVL.

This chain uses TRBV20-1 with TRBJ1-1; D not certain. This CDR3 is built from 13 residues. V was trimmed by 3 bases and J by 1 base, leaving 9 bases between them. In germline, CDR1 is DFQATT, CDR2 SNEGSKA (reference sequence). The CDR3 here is CSASSGGNTEAFF. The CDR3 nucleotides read TGCAGTGCTAGCTCCGGTGGGAACACTGAAGCTTTCTTT.

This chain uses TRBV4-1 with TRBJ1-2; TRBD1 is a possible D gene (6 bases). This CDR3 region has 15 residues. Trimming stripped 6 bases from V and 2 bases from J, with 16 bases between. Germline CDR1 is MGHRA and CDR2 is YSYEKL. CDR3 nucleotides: TGCGCCAGCAGACCGGGGGGACAACGAAACTATGGCTACACCTTC. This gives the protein CASRPGGQRNYGYTF.

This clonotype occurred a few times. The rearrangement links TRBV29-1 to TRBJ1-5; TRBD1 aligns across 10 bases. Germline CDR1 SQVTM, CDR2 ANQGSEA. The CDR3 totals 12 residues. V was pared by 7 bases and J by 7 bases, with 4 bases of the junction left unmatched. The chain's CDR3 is CSAWDRGQPQHF. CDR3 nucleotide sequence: TGCAGCGCATGGGACAGGGGACAGCCCCAGCATTTT.

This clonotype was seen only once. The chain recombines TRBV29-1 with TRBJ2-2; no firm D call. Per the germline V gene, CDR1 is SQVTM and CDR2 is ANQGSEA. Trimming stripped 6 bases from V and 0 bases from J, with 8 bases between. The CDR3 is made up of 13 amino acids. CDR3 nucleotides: TGCAGCGTCCGGATTCCGAACACCGGGGAGCTGTTTTTT. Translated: CSVRIPNTGELFF.

The CDR3 spells CASSLDRISYEQYF. CDR3 in DNA: TGTGCCAGCAGCTTAGACAGGATTTCCTACGAGCAGTACTTC. The chain combines TRBV7-2 with TRBJ2-7; D is perhaps TRBD1 (5 bases). The CDR3 runs 14 residues. Germline CDR1 reads SGHTA; CDR2 reads FQGNSA. The V gene lost 1 base and the J gene lost 1 base, with 8 bases spanning the gap.

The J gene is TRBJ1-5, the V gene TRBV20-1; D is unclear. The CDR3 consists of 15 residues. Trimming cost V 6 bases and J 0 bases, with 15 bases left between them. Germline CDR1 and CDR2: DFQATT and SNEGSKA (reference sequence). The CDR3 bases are TGCAGTGCCCCTATCGGGGTCTATAGCAATCAGCCCCAGCATTTT. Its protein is CSAPIGVYSNQPQHF.

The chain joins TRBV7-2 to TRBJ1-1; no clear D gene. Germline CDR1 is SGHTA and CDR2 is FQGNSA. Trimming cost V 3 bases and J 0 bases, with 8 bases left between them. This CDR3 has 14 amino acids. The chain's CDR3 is CASSLSIVNTEAFF. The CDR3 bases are TGTGCCAGCAGCTTGTCCATAGTGAACACTGAAGCTTTCTTT.

The CDR3 sequence: CASSPRTLNSNQPQHF. CDR3 DNA: TGTGCCAGCAGTCCCCGGACACTCAATAGCAATCAGCCCCAGCATTTT. The chain employs TRBV12-3 or TRBV12-4 and TRBJ1-5; possible D gene TRBD1, 5 bases. The CDR3 is 16 amino acids. Trimming took off 5 bases at V and 0 bases at J, with 14 bases between the two ends.

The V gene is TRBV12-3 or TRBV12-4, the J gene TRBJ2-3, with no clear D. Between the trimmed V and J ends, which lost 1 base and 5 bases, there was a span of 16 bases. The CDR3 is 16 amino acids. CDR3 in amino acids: CASSLVYRFSIDTQYF. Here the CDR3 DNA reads TGTGCCAGCAGTTTAGTTTATAGGTTTTCTATAGATACGCAGTATTTT.

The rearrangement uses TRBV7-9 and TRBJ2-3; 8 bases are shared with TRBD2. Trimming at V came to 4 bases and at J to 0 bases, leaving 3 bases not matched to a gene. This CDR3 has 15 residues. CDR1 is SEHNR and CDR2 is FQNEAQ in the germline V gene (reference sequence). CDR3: CASSYGLASTDTQYF. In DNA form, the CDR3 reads TGTGCCAGCAGCTATGGACTAGCTAGCACAGATACGCAGTATTTT.

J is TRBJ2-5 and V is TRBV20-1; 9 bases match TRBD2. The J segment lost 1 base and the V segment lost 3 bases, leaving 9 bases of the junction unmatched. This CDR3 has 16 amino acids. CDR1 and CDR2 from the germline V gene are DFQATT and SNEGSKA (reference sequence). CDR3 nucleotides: TGCAGTGCTAGTCGTAGCGGGGGCTTTACCCAAGAGACCCAGTACTTC. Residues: CSASRSGGFTQETQYF.

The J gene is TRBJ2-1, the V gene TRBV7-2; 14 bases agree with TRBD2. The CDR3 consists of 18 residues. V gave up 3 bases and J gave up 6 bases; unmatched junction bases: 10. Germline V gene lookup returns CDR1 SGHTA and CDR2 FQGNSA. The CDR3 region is CASSFGTSGGQHSNEQFF. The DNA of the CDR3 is TGTGCCAGCAGCTTCGGGACTAGCGGGGGCCAACATAGCAATGAGCAGTTCTTC.